The 14 T cell receptor beta chains given below trace back to one sample, sequenced in a study of PD-L1 blockade in urothelial cancer. TCRdb's copy holds only in-frame clones and misses some; the assay was immunoSEQ multiplex PCR. This sample yields about 37,000 clones, of which roughly 84% are seen a single time; 15% to 19% belongs to the top ten. The time point denotes: pretreatment peripheral blood. The specimen was PBMCs, collected around atezolizumab (anti-PD-L1) treatment. All receptors derive from a man between 60 and 70 years old with urothelial cancer.

The V call is TRBV6-1, the J call TRBJ2-1, with a tentative D call TRBD2 (5 bases). Per the germline V gene, CDR1 is MNHNS and CDR2 is SASEGT. This CDR3 comprises 14 residues. Trimming cost V 4 bases and J 2 bases, with 9 bases left between them. This CDR3 is CASSGTGTYNEQFF. The DNA for the CDR3 is TGTGCCAGCAGTGGGACCGGGACCTACAATGAGCAGTTCTTC.

The V and J genes are TRBV7-9 and TRBJ2-4; 8 bases are a match to TRBD2. Germline values: CDR1 SEHNR, CDR2 FQNEAQ (reference sequence). Trimming removed 5 bases from V and 5 bases from J; junction bases left unmatched: 14. CDR3 length: 17 amino acids. The CDR3 loop reads CASSPITSGRFQNIQYF. Written as DNA, the CDR3 is TGTGCCAGCAGCCCTATTACTAGCGGCAGGTTTCAAAACATTCAGTACTTC.

The chain links TRBV5-4 to TRBJ2-3; 7 bases are shared with TRBD1. Germline trimming cut 4 bases from V and 3 bases from J; bases unmatched to any gene: 5. Germline lookup yields CDR1 SGHNT and CDR2 YYREEE (reference sequence). The CDR3 sequence is 14 residues long. The CDR3 protein is CASSRNRGTDTQYF. DNA of the CDR3: TGTGCCAGCAGCCGAAACAGGGGAACAGATACGCAGTATTTT.

The chain combines TRBV4-1 with TRBJ1-5; no clear D. This CDR3 is 14 amino acids long. V lost 0 bases to trimming and J lost 4 bases, with 7 bases between them. Per the germline V gene, CDR1 is MGHRA and CDR2 is YSYEKL. CDR3 in DNA: TGCGCCAGCAGCCAAGATGGCAGAAATCAGCCCCAGCATTTT. Translated: CASSQDGRNQPQHF.

The CDR3 spells CASSPPGQGRAGANVLTF. As DNA, the CDR3 is TGTGCCAGCTCACCGCCGGGACAGGGTAGGGCTGGGGCCAACGTCCTGACTTTC. The chain links TRBV18 to TRBJ2-6, with 9 bases aligning to TRBD1. CDR1 and CDR2 from the germline V gene are KGHSH and LQKENI. V trimming: 3 bases; J trimming: 2 bases; junction bases outside the gene matches: 8. This CDR3 is built from 18 residues.

This chain uses TRBV7-9 with TRBJ1-1; TRBD1 matches 7 bases. V was pared by 1 base and J by 11 bases, with 4 bases of the junction left unmatched. Germline-derived CDR1 and CDR2 are SEHNR and FQNEAQ (reference sequence). The CDR3 totals 12 residues. The CDR3 region has the DNA TGTGCCAGCAGCTTAGAGAGCAGGGGGGCTTTCTTT. Amino acids: CASSLESRGAFF. The full variable domain, rest sourced from reference TRBV7-9 and TRBJ1-1, is DTGVSQNPRHKITKRGQNVTFRCDPISEHNRLYWYRQTLGQGPEFLTYFQNEAQLEKSRLLSDRFSAERPKGSFSTLEIQRTEQGDSAMYLCASSLESRGAFFGQGTRLTVV.

The rearrangement links TRBV10-3 to TRBJ1-1; D might be TRBD1 (6 bases). There are 15 residues in the CDR3. With 2 bases removed from V and 6 bases from J, the gap between germline ends came to 16 bases. Germline V CDR1 and CDR2: ENHRY, SYGVKD. The CDR3 spells CAISERGGVRAEAFF. DNA for the CDR3: TGTGCCATCAGTGAGCGCGGGGGCGTGAGGGCTGAAGCTTTCTTT.

The V gene is TRBV29-1, the J gene TRBJ2-7; the D gene is possibly TRBD1 (6 bases). Between the trimmed V and J ends, which lost 4 bases and 0 bases, there was a span of 10 bases. The CDR3 extends over 13 amino acids. Germline loops: CDR1 SQVTM, CDR2 ANQGSEA. As DNA, the CDR3 is TGCAGCGTTGTTTGGGACAACTCCTACGAGCAGTACTTC. Protein: CSVVWDNSYEQYF.

The genes are TRBV18 and TRBJ2-5; 7 bases agree with TRBD2. This CDR3 is 18 amino acids long. Germline V lookup: CDR1 KGHSH, CDR2 LQKENI. V was pared by 3 bases and J by 2 bases, with 15 bases of the junction left unmatched. The CDR3 DNA reads TGTGCCAGCTCACCCTACCGGGGGGTAACCGCTGTACAAGAGACCCAGTACTTC. It translates to CASSPYRGVTAVQETQYF.

Concerning this clone: This specimen includes other DNA sequences encoding the same CDR3. The rearrangement uses TRBV5-1 and TRBJ2-3; the match to TRBD2 covers 14 bases. The germline V gene has CDR1 SGHRS and CDR2 YFSETQ. V trimming: 0 bases; J trimming: 1 base; junction bases outside the gene matches: 1. The CDR3 is 17 residues long. As DNA, the CDR3 is TGCGCCAGCAGCTTGGAGACTAGCGGGAGGGGCACAGATACGCAGTATTTT. Protein sequence: CASSLETSGRGTDTQYF.

The chain links TRBV7-6 to TRBJ2-7; 8 bases are a match to TRBD2. This CDR3 is 16 amino acids long. Trimming took 5 bases from V and 2 from J; bases not matched to a gene: 11. Germline V gene sequence: CDR1 SGHVS, CDR2 FNYEAQ. The CDR3 loop is CASSPAGGDSPYEQYF. DNA of the CDR3: TGTGCCAGCAGCCCCGCGGGAGGCGACAGCCCCTACGAGCAGTACTTC.

The rearrangement joins TRBV9 to TRBJ1-5; 7 bases agree with TRBD1. Germline assignment: CDR1 SGDLS and CDR2 YYNGEE. V shed 3 bases and J 5 bases; nucleotides not matched to a gene: 8. CDR3 length: 15 amino acids. CDR3 bases: TGTGCCAGCAGCGAGGCAGGGGGAGCCTATCAGCCCCAGCATTTT. Encoded protein: CASSEAGGAYQPQHF.

The chain links TRBV6-6 to TRBJ2-3, with 12 positions matching TRBD2. The CDR3 extends over 16 amino acids. Trimming cost V 0 bases and J 4 bases; bases outside gene matches: 2. Germline V lookup: CDR1 MNHNY, CDR2 SVGAGI (reference sequence). The CDR3, as DNA: TGTGCCAGCAGTTACTCAACTAGCGGGAGGTCAGATACGCAGTATTTT. It is translated as CASSYSTSGRSDTQYF.

The chain joins TRBV7-9 to TRBJ1-1; maybe TRBD1 (6 bases). Germline CDR1 is SEHNR and CDR2 is FQNEAQ (reference sequence). Trimming took off 3 bases at V and 4 bases at J, with 9 bases between the two ends. The CDR3 is 13 residues long. The CDR3 spells CASSFTGLTEAFF. CDR3 DNA: TGTGCCAGCAGCTTCACAGGGCTCACTGAAGCTTTCTTT.